These 8 T cell receptor beta chains were sequenced from one sample in a study of graft-versus-host responses after intestinal transplantation. Measured with immunoSEQ multiplex PCR; TCRdb has only the in-frame clones, and not every one. Seen here are about 100,000 clones, 87% observed once, and the top ten hold more than 0.75%. Their antigens remain unidentified. Source: unstimulated CD4+ T cells sorted from spleen or lymph node cells, taken before transplant. These receptors originate from a human donor who was the organ donor for an intestinal transplant.

The rearrangement links TRBV28 to TRBJ1-1; D gene uncertain. In germline, CDR1 is MDHEN, CDR2 SYDVKM. V gave up 2 bases and J gave up 7 bases, with 8 bases separating them. The length of the CDR3 is 12 residues. CDR3 in amino acids: CASSLHVGEAFF. CDR3 nucleotide sequence: TGTGCCAGCAGTTTACACGTCGGTGAAGCTTTCTTT.

This chain links TRBV6-1 with TRBJ1-1, with D uncertain. CDR3 length: 15 residues. Trimming cost V 3 bases and J 11 bases, with 22 bases left between them. Germline CDR1 MNHNS, CDR2 SASEGT. The CDR3 sequence: CASSDVSTGTILAFF. CDR3 in DNA: TGTGCCAGCAGTGATGTTTCTACGGGAACGATCCTCGCTTTCTTT.

The chain is built from TRBV10-3 and TRBJ1-2, with TRBD1 matching 7 bases. This CDR3 is 14 amino acids long. The germline V gene encodes CDR1 ENHRY and CDR2 SYGVKD. Trimming removed 6 bases from V and 5 bases from J; junction bases left unmatched: 9. CDR3 sequence reads: CAIRRGQNLYGYTF. The CDR3 bases are TGTGCCATCAGAAGGGGACAGAATCTTTATGGCTACACCTTC.

This chain uses TRBV27 with TRBJ1-1; D is perhaps TRBD1 (5 bases). Germline loops: CDR1 MNHEY, CDR2 SMNVEV (reference sequence). V lost 6 bases and J lost 0, with 8 bases in between. The CDR3 extends over 13 amino acids. CDR3 residues: CASRRGLNTEAFF. The CDR3 DNA is TGTGCCAGCAGAAGGGGTTTGAACACTGAAGCTTTCTTT.

This clone was seen a few times. The chain has TRBV6-1 and TRBJ2-3; D may be TRBD2 (5 bases). Trimming shortened V by 6 bases and J by 2 bases, and 15 bases separated the two germline ends. CDR3 length: 15 residues. Germline V gene data show CDR1 as MNHNS and CDR2 as SASEGT. DNA of the CDR3: TGTGCCAGCAGGGGAAACAGAGGGTACACAGATACGCAGTATTTT. Its translation: CASRGNRGYTDTQYF.

The J gene is TRBJ2-5, the V gene TRBV30; weak D call: TRBD2 (5 bases). Trimming pared 7 bases from V and 0 bases from J, leaving 15 bases between. CDR1 GTSNPN and CDR2 SVGIG come from the germline V gene (reference sequence). The CDR3 runs 14 residues. DNA of the CDR3: TGTGCCTACACCCTACTAGAGTACCAAGAGACCCAGTACTTC. This codes for CAYTLLEYQETQYF. The variable domain in full, completed from reference TRBV30 and TRBJ2-5, reads SQTIHQWPATLVQPVGSPLSLECTVEGTSNPNLYWYRQAAGRGLQLLFYSVGIGQISSEVPQNLSASRPQDRQFILSSKKLLLSDSGFYLCAYTLLEYQETQYFGPGTRLLVL.

This clone was recorded a few times. The chain uses TRBV18 and TRBJ1-2; tentatively, D is TRBD1 (5 bases). The CDR3 loop spans 15 amino acids. Deletions cut 3 bases from V and 7 bases from J, with 18 bases between. Germline loops: CDR1 KGHSH, CDR2 LQKENI. The CDR3 region has the DNA TGTGCCAGCTCACCGACCGCGGAGGGACGAGGTGGCTACACCTTC. Translation: CASSPTAEGRGGYTF. The full variable domain, its missing parts supplied by reference TRBV18 and TRBJ1-2, is NAGVMQNPRHLVRRRGQEARLRCSPMKGHSHVYWYRQLPEEGLKFMVYLQKENIIDESGMPKERFSAEFPKEGPSILRIQQVVRGDSAAYFCASSPTAEGRGGYTFGSGTRLTVV.

A few counts support this clone. This chain links TRBV28 with TRBJ2-7, with 14 bases fitting TRBD2. The length of the CDR3 is 19 residues. With V trimmed by 5 bases and J by 4 bases, 16 bases remained unmatched. Germline CDR1 reads MDHEN; CDR2 reads SYDVKM. Here the CDR3 reads CASSPFPGTSGGIGYEQYF. The CDR3 DNA sequence: TGTGCCAGCAGTCCCTTCCCCGGGACTAGCGGGGGAATAGGGTACGAGCAGTACTTC.